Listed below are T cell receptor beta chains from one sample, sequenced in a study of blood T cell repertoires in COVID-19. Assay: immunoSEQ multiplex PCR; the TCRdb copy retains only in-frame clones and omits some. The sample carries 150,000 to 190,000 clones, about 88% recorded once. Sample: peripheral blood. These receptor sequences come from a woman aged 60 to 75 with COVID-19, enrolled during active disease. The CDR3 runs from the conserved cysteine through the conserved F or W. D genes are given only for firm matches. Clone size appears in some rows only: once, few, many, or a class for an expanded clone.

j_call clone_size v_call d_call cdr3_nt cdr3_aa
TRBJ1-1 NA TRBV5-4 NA TGTGCCAGCAGCTTGGATGGACGCCCCCGGGGAGCTTTCTTT CASSLDGRPRGAFF
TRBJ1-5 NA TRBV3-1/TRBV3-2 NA TGTGCCAGCAGCCCCCACGGACAGAGCAATCAGCCCCAGCATTTT CASSPHGQSNQPQHF
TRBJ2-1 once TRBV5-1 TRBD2 TGCGCCAGCAGCCCCCGGGGGGCGGGAGGGCCGGATGAGCAGTTCTTC CASSPRGAGGPDEQFF
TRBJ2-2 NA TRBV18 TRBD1 TGTGCCAGCTCGCGCCGGGACAGGATGACCGGGGAGCTGTTTTTT CASSRRDRMTGELFF
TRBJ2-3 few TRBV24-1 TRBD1 TGTGCCACCAGCGACCCCGCCGCAGGGGGCTCAGATACGCAGTATTTT CATSDPAAGGSDTQYF
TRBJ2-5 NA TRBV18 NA TGTGCCACCCAGAGGGGGACCAACCAAGAGACCCAGTACTTC CATQRGTNQETQYF
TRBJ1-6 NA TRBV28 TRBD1 TGTGCCAGCAGTTTCCCGAAGGGACAGGTTAATTCACCCCTCCACTTT CASSFPKGQVNSPLHF
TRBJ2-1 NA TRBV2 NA TGTGCCAGCCTTCTGGGGAGTGAGCAGTTCTTC CASLLGSEQFF
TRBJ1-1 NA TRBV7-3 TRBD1 TGTGCCAGCAGCTTAACCGCGACAGGGGCGAACACTGAAGCTTTCTTT CASSLTATGANTEAFF
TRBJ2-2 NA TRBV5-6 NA TGTGCCAGCAGCTTGGTGGACAGCAGCACCGGGGAGCTGTTTTTT CASSLVDSSTGELFF
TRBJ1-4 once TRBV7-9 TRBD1 TGTGCCAGCAGCTTCGGACAGGGTGCTAATGAAAAACTGTTTTTT CASSFGQGANEKLFF
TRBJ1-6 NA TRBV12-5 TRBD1 TGTGCTAGTGCTCTAACAGGGGAGGCACCCCTCCACTTT CASALTGEAPLHF
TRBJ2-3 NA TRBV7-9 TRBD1 TGTGCCAGCAGCTCGGACAGGGCGAGCACAGATACGCAGTATTTT CASSSDRASTDTQYF
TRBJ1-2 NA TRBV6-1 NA TGTGCCAGCAGTGAAAGCCATCCCCCTACTAACTATGGCTACACCTTC CASSESHPPTNYGYTF
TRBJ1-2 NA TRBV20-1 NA TGCAGTGCTGGCAGGGTAGGTGGCTACACCTTC CSAGRVGGYTF
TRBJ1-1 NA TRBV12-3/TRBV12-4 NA TGTGCCAGCAGTGGGGGCGGGGGCAAAGCTTTCTTT CASSGGGGKAFF
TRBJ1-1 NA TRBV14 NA TGTGCCAGCAGCCGCCTGGACAGTCCGAACACTGAAGCTTTCTTT CASSRLDSPNTEAFF
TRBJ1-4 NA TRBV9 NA TGTGCCAGCAGCGTAAGCCCGGCCGCAACTCGGGCTAATGAAAAACTGTTTTTT CASSVSPAATRANEKLFF
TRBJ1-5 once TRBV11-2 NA TGTGCCAGCAGCTTAGACAGGGGTCAGCCCCAGCATTTT CASSLDRGQPQHF
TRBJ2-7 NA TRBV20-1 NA TGCAGTGCTAGTGTGCCGGAGAAATACGAGCAGTACTTC CSASVPEKYEQYF